This T cell receptor (beta chain) came from a study of CD8+CD57+ T cells in acquired aplastic anemia. Previously, flow cytometry had revealed CD8+CD57+ cell expansion in the patients chosen for sequencing. Patients had not yet gotten any therapy when their blood was taken for sampling. CDR1 and CDR2 from the germline V gene are DFQATT and SNEGSKA (reference sequence). V shed 3 bases and J 1 base; nucleotides not matched to a gene: 2. The CDR3 has 14 amino acids. For CDR3 and TCR beta VDJ profiling, genomic DNA was the template used. MiXCR, run by TCRdb on the reads, gives a single entry per CDR3 protein. The repertoire consists of roughly 120,000 distinct CDR3 sequences, with approximately 61% occurring once and the leading ten covering roughly 30%.

The chain carries TRBV20-1 and TRBJ2-5, with 10 bases that match TRBD1. The source material was sorted CD4+, CD8+, or CD8+CD57+ T cells (not recorded which) from PBMCs. The origin of this receptor is a human donor with aplastic anemia. The CDR3 nucleotides are TGCAGTGCTAGGGACAGGGGGTTCCAAGAGACCCAGTACTTC. Its translation is CSARDRGFQETQYF.